This T cell receptor (beta chain) appears in the sequencing data of a study of neoadjuvant nivolumab and ipilimumab in lung cancer. Profiling relied on immunoSEQ multiplex PCR, and the TCRdb table lists in-frame clones only, not all of them. This table holds approximately 10,000 clones, roughly 80% found once. Germline V gene sequence: CDR1 DFQATT, CDR2 SNEGSKA (reference sequence). The CDR3 runs to 11 residues. Trimming left V 4 bases short and J 8 bases short, with 9 bases between. The sequencing used tumor tissue, collected after neoadjuvant nivolumab, alone or with ipilimumab, at or shortly before surgery. This receptor was taken from an adult with non-small cell lung cancer. This chain joins TRBV20-1 and TRBJ2-1; D unclear. CDR3 nucleotides: TGCAGTGCTATGGGTAGCTATGAGCAGTTCTTC. This codes for CSAMGSYEQFF.